This T cell receptor (beta chain) was captured by sequencing in a study of TIL therapy for anti-PD-1-resistant metastatic lung cancer. This was the immunoSEQ v3 assay. The table came from immunoSEQ multiplex PCR; TCRdb's copy has only in-frame clones and leaves some out. The sample has 35,000 to 55,000 clones, about 80% seen once. Germline CDR1 SQVTM, CDR2 ANQGSEA. V was pared by 2 bases and J by 2 bases, with 6 bases between. The CDR3 has 12 amino acids. Time point of the sample: pre-treatment sample, taken before nivolumab and TIL therapy. Sequenced here: blood, sampled at baseline. The sequence was collected from a man aged 65 to 85 with non-small cell lung cancer. The V gene is TRBV29-1, the J gene TRBJ1-1; D gene uncertain. The CDR3, as DNA: TGCAGCGTTGAAAGCAGCAACACTGAAGCTTTCTTT. Translation: CSVESSNTEAFF.